This T cell receptor beta chain appears in the sequencing data of a study of blood T cell repertoires in COVID-19. About the study: The origin of the acute and convalescent COVID-19 samples was the United States, Italy and Spain. Sources were T cells, B-cell-depleted T cells, or PBMCs; the material itself was cDNA or gDNA.

Germline V gives CDR1 SGHDT, CDR2 YYEEEE. The CDR3 runs 14 residues. V was trimmed by 3 bases and J by 5 bases, leaving 14 bases between them. In the source study's methods: It was from reference gene primer amplification that nucleated cell counts were estimated. Profiled with immunoSEQ multiplex PCR; TCRdb holds only in-frame clones, not every one. V, J and clone size derive from that table, while D and trimming were established from the DNA sequence. This table has fewer than 350,000 clones, under 90% appearing once. V gene TRBV5-6 combines with J gene TRBJ2-5; TRBD1 might be the D (6 bases). The TCR sequence derives from a woman between 55 and 75 years old with active or convalescent COVID-19. Sample: peripheral blood. CDR3 DNA sequence: TGTGCCAGCAGCTACGGGACAATTTTTGAGACCCAGTACTTC. Amino acid sequence: CASSYGTIFETQYF.